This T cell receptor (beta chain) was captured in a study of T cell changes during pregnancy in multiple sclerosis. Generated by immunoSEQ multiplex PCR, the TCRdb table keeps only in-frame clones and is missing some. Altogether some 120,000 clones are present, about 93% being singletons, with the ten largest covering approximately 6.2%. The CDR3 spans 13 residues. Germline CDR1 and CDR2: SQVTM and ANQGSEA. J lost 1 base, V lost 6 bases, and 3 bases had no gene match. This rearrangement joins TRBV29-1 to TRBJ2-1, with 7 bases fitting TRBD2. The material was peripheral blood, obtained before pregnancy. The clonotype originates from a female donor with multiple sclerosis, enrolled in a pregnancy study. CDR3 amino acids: CSVLATSYNEQFF. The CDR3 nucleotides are TGCAGCGTACTAGCGACTTCCTACAATGAGCAGTTCTTC.